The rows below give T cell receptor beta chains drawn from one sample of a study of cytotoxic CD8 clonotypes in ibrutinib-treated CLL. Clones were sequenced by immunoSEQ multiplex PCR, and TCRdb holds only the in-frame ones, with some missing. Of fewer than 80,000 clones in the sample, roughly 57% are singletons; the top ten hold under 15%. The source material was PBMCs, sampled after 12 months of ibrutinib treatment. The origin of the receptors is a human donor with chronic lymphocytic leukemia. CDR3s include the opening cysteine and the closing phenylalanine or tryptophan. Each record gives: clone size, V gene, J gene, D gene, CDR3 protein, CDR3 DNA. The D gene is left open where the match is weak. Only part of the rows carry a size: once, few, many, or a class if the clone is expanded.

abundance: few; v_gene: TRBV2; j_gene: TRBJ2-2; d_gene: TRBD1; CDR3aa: CASRTGGDTGELFF; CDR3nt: TGTGCCAGCAGGACAGGGGGCGACACCGGGGAGCTGTTTTTT
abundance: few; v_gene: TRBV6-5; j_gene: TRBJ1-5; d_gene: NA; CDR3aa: CASSWGSNQPQHF; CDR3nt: TGTGCCAGCAGTTGGGGGTCCAATCAGCCCCAGCATTTT
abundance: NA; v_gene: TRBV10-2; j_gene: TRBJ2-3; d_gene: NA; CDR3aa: CASSESARLASDTQYF; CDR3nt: TGCGCCAGCAGTGAGTCGGCGAGGCTAGCATCAGATACGCAGTATTTT
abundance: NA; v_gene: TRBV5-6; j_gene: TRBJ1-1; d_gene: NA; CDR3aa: CASSLGRWTEAFF; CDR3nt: TGTGCCAGCAGCTTAGGCCGGTGGACTGAAGCTTTCTTT
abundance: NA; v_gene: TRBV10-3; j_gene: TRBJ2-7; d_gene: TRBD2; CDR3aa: CAISEWIIQRERYEQYF; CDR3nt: TGTGCCATCAGTGAGTGGATTATCCAGCGGGAGAGATACGAGCAGTACTTC
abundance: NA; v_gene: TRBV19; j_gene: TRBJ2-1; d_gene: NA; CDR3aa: CASSISGQGYGEQFF; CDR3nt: TGTGCCAGTAGTATATCGGGGCAGGGGTACGGTGAGCAGTTCTTC
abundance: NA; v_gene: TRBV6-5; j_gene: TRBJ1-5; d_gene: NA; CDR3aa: CASSSDRNSNQPQHF; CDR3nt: TGTGCCAGCAGTTCCGACAGGAATAGCAATCAGCCCCAGCATTTT
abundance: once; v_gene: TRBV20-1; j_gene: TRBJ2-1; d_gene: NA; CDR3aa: CSARGEQFF; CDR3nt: TGCAGTGCCAGGGGTGAGCAGTTCTTC
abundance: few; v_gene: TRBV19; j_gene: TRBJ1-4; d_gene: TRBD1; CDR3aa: CASSIGQARTNEKLFF; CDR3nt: TGTGCCAGTAGTATTGGACAGGCGAGGACTAATGAAAAACTGTTTTTT
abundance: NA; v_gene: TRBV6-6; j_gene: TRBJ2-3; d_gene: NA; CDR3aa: CATSLGVAQYF; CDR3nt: TGTGCCACCAGCTTAGGAGTGGCGCAGTATTTT
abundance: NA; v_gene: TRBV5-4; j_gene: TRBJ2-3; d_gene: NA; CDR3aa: CASSRRGGTDTQYF; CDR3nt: TGTGCCAGCAGCCGGAGGGGGGGCACAGATACGCAGTATTTT
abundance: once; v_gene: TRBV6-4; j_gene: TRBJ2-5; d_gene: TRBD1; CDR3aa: CASSGKMDRGGQYF; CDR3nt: TGTGCCAGCAGCGGAAAGATGGACAGGGGGGGCCAGTACTTC
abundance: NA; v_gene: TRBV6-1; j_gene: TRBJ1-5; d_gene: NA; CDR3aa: CASSERVVGLRQPQHF; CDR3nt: TGTGCCAGCAGTGAAAGGGTCGTCGGGTTGCGACAGCCCCAGCATTTT
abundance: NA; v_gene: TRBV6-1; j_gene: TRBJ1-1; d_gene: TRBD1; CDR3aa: CASSVRQGAGWTEAFF; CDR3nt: TGTGCCAGCAGTGTACGACAGGGGGCAGGTTGGACTGAAGCTTTCTTT
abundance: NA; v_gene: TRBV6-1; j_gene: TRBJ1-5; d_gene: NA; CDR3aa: CASSEQRNSGNQPQHF; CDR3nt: TGTGCCAGCAGTGAGCAGAGAAATAGCGGCAATCAGCCCCAGCATTTT
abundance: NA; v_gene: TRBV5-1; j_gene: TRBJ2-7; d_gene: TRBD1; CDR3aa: CASSLGTGFAEQYF; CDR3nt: TGCGCCAGCAGCTTGGGGACAGGGTTCGCCGAGCAGTACTTC
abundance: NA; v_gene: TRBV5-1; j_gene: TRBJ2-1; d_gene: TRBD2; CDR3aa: CASRPSGVRQFF; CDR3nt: TGCGCCAGCAGACCTAGCGGGGTGAGGCAGTTCTTC
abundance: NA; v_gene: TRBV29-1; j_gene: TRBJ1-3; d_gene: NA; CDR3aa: CSVVGGTIGNTIYF; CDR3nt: TGCAGCGTTGTAGGGGGTACTATTGGAAACACCATATATTTT
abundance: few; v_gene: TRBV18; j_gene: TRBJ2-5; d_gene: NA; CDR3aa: CASSPGTGGGTQYF; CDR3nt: TGTGCCAGCTCACCAGGAACAGGCGGTGGGACCCAGTACTTC
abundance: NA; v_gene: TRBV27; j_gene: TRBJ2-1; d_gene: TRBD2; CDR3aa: CASSFLTSGSHNEQFF; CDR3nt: TGTGCCAGCAGTTTTCTCACTAGCGGGAGTCACAATGAGCAGTTCTTC
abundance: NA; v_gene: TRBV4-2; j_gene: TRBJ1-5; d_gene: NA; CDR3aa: CASSQGDSSNQPQHF; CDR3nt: TGTGCCAGCAGCCAGGGCGACAGTTCCAATCAGCCCCAGCATTTT
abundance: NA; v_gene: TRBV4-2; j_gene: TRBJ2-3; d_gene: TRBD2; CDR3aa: CASSQYQLTYSGGQPYVDTQYF; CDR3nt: TGTGCCAGCAGCCAATATCAACTAACGTATAGCGGGGGGCAACCATACGTTGATACGCAGTATTTT
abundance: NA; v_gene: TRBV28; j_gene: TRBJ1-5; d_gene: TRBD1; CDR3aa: CASSAAGGAGQPQHF; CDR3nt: TGTGCCAGCAGTGCAGCAGGGGGCGCAGGGCAGCCCCAGCATTTT